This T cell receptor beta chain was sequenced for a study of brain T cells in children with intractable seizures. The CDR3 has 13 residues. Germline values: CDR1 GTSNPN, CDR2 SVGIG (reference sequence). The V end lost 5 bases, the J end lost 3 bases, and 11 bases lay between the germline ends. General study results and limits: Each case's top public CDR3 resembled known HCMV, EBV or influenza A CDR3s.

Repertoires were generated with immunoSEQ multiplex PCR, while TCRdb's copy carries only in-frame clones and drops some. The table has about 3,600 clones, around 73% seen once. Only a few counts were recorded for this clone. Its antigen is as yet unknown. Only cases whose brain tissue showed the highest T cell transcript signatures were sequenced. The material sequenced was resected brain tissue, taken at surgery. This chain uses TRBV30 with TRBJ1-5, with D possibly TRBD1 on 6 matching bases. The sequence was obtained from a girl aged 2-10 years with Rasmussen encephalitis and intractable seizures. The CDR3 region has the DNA TGTGCCTGGTCGAGGGACACCAATCAGCCCCAGCATTTT. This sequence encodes CAWSRDTNQPQHF. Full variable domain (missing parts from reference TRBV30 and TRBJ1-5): SQTIHQWPATLVQPVGSPLSLECTVEGTSNPNLYWYRQAAGRGLQLLFYSVGIGQISSEVPQNLSASRPQDRQFILSSKKLLLSDSGFYLCAWSRDTNQPQHFGDGTRLSIL.